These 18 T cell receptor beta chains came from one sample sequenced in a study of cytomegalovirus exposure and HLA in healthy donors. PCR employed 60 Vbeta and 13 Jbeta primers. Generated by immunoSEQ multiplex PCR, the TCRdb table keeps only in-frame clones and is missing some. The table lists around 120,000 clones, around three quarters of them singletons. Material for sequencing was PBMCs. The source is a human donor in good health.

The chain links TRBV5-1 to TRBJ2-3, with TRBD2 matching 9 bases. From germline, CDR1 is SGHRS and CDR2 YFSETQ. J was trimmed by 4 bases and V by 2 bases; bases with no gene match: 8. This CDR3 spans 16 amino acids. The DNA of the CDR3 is TGCGCCAGCAGCTTTGACGGGCGGGAGGGCGCAGATACGCAGTATTTT. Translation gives CASSFDGREGADTQYF.

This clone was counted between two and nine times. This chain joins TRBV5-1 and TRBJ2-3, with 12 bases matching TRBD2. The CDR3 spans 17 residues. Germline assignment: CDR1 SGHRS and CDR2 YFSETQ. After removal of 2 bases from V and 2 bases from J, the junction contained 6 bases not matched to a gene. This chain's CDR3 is CASSFRLAGALTDTQYF. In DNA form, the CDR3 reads TGCGCCAGCAGCTTCCGACTAGCGGGAGCCCTCACAGATACGCAGTATTTT.

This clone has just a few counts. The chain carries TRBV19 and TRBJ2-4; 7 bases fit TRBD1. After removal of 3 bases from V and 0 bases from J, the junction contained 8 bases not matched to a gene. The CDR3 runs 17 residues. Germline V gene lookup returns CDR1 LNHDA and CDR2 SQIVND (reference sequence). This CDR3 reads CASSIGEGAPAKNIQYF. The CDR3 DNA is TGTGCCAGTAGTATCGGCGAGGGGGCGCCAGCCAAAAACATTCAGTACTTC.

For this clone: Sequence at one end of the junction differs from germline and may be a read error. The CDR3 here is CASSEGIRGDRNSQYF. CDR3 DNA: TGTGCCAGCAGTGAAGGCATCAGGGGCGATAGGAACAGTCAGTACTTC. The chain couples TRBV6-1 to TRBJ2-4; TRBD1 is a possible D gene (6 bases). The CDR3 consists of 16 residues. From germline, CDR1 is MNHNS and CDR2 SASEGT.

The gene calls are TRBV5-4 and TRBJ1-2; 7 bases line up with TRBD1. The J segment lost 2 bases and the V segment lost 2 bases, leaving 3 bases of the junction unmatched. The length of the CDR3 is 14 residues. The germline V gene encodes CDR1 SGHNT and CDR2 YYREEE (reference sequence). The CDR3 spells CASSFDRDNYGYTF. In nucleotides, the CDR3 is TGTGCCAGCAGCTTTGACAGGGACAACTATGGCTACACCTTC.

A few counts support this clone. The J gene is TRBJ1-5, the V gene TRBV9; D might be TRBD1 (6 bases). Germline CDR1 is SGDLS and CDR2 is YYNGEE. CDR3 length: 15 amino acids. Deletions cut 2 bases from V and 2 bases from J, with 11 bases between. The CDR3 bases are TGTGCCAGCAGCGTTAGTGCAGGGGGCAATCAGCCCCAGCATTTT. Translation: CASSVSAGGNQPQHF.

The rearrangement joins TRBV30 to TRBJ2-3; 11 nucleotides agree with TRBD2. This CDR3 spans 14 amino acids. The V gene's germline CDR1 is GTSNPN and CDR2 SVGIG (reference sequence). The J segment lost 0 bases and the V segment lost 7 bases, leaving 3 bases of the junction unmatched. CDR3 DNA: TGTGCCTCGGGGACTAGCGGAAGCACAGATACGCAGTATTTT. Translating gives CASGTSGSTDTQYF.

The CDR3 loop is CAIKGQGVTEAFF. Written as DNA, the CDR3 is TGTGCCATCAAGGGACAGGGGGTCACTGAAGCTTTCTTT. The rearrangement links TRBV10-3 to TRBJ1-1; 11 bases align to TRBD1. This CDR3 is 13 amino acids long. Germline-derived CDR1 and CDR2 are ENHRY and SYGVKD. Trimming at V came to 7 bases and at J to 4 bases, leaving 2 bases not matched to a gene.

Written as DNA, the CDR3 is TGTGCCAGAAACAGGGACATGTCCTACGAGCAGTACTTC. It is translated as CARNRDMSYEQYF. The chain combines TRBV19 with TRBJ2-7; D perhaps matches TRBD1 (6 bases). Germline V gene lookup returns CDR1 LNHDA and CDR2 SQIVND (reference sequence). The CDR3 contains 13 residues. The V end was cut by 9 bases, the J end by 1 base, with 13 bases between.

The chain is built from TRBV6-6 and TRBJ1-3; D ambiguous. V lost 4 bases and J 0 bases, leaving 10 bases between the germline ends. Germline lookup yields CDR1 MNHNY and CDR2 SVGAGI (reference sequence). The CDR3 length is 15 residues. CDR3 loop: CASSSHTDSGNTIYF. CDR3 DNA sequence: TGTGCCAGCAGTTCCCACACCGACTCTGGAAACACCATATATTTT.

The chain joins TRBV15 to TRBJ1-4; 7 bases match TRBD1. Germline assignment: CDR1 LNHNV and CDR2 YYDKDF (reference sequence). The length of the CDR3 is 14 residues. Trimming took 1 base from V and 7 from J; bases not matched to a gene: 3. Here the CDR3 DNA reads TGTGCCACCAGCAGAGGGGCAGGGGGTGAAAAACTGTTTTTT. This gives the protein CATSRGAGGEKLFF.

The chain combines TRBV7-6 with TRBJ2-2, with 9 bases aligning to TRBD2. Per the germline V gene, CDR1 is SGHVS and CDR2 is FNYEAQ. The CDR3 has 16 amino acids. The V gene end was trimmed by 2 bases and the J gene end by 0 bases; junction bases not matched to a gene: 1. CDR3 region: CASSLSSGANTGELFF. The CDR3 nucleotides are TGTGCCAGCAGCTTATCTAGCGGGGCGAACACCGGGGAGCTGTTTTTT.

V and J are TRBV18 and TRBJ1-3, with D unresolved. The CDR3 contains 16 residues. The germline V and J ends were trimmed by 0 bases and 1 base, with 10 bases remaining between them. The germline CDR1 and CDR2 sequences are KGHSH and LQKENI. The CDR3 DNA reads TGTGCCAGCTCACCACCTACGAGGATTTCTGGAAACACCATATATTTT. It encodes CASSPPTRISGNTIYF.

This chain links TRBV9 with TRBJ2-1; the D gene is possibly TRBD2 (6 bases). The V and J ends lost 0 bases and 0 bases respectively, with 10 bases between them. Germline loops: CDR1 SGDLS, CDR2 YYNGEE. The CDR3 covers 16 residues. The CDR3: CASSVGAGSSYNEQFF. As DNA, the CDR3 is TGTGCCAGCAGCGTAGGGGCGGGGAGCTCCTACAATGAGCAGTTCTTC. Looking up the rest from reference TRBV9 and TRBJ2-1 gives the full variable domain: DSGVTQTPKHLITATGQRVTLRCSPRSGDLSVYWYQQSLDQGLQFLIQYYNGEERAKGNILERFSAQQFPDLHSELNLSSLELGDSALYFCASSVGAGSSYNEQFFGPGTRLTVL.

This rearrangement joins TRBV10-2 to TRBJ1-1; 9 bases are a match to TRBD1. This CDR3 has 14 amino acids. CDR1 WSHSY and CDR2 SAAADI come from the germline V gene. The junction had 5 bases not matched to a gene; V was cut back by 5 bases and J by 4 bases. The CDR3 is CASSTGGGGTEAFF. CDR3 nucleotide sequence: TGCGCCAGCAGTACAGGGGGCGGCGGCACTGAAGCTTTCTTT.

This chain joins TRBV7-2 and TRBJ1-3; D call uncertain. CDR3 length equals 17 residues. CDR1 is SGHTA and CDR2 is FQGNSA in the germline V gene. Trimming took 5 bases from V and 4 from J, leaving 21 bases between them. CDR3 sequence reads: CASSPFLSGGVGNTIYF. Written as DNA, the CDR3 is TGTGCCAGCAGCCCCTTCCTTTCTGGCGGAGTAGGAAACACCATATATTTT.

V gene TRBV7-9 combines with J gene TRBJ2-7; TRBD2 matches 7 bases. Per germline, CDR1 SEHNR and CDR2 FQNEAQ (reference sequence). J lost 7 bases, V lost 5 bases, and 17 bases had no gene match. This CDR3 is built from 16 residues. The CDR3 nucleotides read TGTGCCAGCAGCCCTCTCGGGGCGGGAGCCCAATTTGAGCAGTACTTC. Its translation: CASSPLGAGAQFEQYF.

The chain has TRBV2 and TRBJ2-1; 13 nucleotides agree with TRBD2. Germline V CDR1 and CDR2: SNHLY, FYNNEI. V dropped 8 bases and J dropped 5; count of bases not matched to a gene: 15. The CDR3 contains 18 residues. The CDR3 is CASGGGLAGAPAHNEQFF. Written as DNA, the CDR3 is TGTGCCAGCGGGGGAGGACTAGCGGGAGCTCCCGCACACAATGAGCAGTTCTTC.